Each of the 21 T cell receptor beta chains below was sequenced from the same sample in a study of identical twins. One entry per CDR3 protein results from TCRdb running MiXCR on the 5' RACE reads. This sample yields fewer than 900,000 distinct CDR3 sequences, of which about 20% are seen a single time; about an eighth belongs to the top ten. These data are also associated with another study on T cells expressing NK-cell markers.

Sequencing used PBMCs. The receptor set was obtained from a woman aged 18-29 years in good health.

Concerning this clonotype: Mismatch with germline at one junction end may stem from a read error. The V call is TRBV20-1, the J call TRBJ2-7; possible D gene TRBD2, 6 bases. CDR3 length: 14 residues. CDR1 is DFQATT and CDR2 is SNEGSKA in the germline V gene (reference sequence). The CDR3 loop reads CSSRDFGGTYEQYF. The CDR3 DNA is TGCAGTTCTAGAGATTTCGGCGGGACCTACGAGCAGTACTTC.

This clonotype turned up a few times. The CDR3 loop is CASSSGGLANTGELFF. The CDR3 DNA is TGTGCCAGCAGCTCAGGGGGCCTCGCGAACACCGGGGAGCTGTTTTTT. The V call is TRBV6-1, the J call TRBJ2-2; 8 nucleotides line up with TRBD1. V lost 6 bases and J lost 0; bases outside the gene matches: 6. CDR3 length: 16 amino acids. Germline V gives CDR1 MNHNS, CDR2 SASEGT.

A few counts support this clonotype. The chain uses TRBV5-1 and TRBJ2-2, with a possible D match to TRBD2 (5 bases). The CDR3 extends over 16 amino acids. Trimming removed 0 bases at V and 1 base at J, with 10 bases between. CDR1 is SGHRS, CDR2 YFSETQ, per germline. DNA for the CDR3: TGCGCCAGCAGCTTGGCCCCCGGACTGAACACCGGGGAGCTGTTTTTT. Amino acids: CASSLAPGLNTGELFF.

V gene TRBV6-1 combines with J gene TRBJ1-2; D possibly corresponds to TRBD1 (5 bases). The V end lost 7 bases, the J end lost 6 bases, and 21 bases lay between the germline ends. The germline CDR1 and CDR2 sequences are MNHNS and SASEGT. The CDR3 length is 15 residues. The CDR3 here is CASTPFHAGRDGYTF. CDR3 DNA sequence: TGTGCCAGCACCCCATTTCACGCAGGGAGGGATGGCTACACCTTC.

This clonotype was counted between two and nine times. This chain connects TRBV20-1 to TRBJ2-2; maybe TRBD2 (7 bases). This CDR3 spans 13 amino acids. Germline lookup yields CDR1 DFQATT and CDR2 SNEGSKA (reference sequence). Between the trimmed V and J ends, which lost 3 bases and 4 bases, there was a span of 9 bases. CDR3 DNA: TGCAGTGCTAGTAGGGGGGGCACCGGGGAGCTGTTTTTT. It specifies CSASRGGTGELFF.

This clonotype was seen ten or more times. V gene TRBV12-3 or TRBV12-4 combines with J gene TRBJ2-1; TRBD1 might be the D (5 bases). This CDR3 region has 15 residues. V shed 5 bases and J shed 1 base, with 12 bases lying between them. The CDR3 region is CASSPRGRSYNEQFF. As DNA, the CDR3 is TGTGCCAGCAGTCCTAGGGGCCGATCCTACAATGAGCAGTTCTTC.

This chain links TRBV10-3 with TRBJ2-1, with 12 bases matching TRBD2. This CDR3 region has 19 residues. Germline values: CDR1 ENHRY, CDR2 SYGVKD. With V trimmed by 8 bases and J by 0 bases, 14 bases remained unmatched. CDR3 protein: CAIWRPTSGGHSSYNEQFF. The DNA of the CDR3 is TGTGCCATCTGGCGCCCGACTAGCGGGGGACACAGCTCCTACAATGAGCAGTTCTTC.

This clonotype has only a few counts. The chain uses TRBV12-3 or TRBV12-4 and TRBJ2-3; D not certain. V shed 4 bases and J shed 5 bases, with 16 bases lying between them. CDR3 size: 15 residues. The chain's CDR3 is CASSSARRDQDTQYF. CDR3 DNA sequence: TGTGCCAGCAGTTCTGCCCGGAGAGATCAAGATACGCAGTATTTT.

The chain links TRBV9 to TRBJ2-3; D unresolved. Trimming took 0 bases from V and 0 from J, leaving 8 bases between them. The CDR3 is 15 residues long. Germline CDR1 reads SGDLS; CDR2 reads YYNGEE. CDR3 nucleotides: TGTGCCAGCAGCGTAGGGATCACCAGCACAGATACGCAGTATTTT. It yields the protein CASSVGITSTDTQYF.

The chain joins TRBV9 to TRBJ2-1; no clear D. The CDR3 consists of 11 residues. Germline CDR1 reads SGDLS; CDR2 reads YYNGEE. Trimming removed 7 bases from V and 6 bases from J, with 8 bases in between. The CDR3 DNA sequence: TGTGCCAGCGGAGTTGTCAATGAGCAGTTCTTC. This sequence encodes CASGVVNEQFF.

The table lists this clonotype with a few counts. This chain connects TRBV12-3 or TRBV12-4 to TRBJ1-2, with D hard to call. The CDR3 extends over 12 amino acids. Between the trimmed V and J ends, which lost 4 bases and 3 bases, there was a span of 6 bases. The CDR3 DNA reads TGTGCCAGCAGTTCCGTCCACTATGGCTACACCTTC. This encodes CASSSVHYGYTF.

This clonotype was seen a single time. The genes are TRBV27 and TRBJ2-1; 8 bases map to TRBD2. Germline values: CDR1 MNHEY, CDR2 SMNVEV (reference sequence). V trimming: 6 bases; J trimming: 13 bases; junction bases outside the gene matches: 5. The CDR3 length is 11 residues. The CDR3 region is CASRSGTRQFF. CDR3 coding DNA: TGTGCCAGCAGGTCTGGGACTAGACAGTTCTTC.

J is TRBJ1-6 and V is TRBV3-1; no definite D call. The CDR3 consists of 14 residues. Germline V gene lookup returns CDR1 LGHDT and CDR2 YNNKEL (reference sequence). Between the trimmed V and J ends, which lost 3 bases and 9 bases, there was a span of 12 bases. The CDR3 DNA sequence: TGTGCCAGCAGCCATCTGACCAGCACTTCACCCCTCCACTTT. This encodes CASSHLTSTSPLHF.

The CDR3 DNA reads as TGTGCCAGCAGCCAAGTGGACAGGGTCTACGAGCAGTACTTC. It is translated as CASSQVDRVYEQYF. The V gene is TRBV14, the J gene TRBJ2-7; 8 nucleotides match TRBD1. This CDR3 region has 14 residues. V lost 1 base, J lost 3 bases, and 2 bases stayed unmatched. Looked up from germline, CDR1 is SGHDN and CDR2 is FVKESK.

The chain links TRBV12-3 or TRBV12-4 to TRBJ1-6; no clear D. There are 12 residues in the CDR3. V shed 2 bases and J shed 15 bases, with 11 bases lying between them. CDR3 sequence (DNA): TGTGCCAGCAGTTTACCGAGGGCGGGCCTCCACTTT. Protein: CASSLPRAGLHF.

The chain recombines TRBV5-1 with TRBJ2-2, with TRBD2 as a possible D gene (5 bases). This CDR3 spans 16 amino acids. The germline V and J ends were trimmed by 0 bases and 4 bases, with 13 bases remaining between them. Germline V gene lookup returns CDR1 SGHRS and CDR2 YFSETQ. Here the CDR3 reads CASSLGVVARTGELFF. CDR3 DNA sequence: TGCGCCAGCAGCTTGGGAGTGGTAGCGCGCACCGGGGAGCTGTTTTTT.

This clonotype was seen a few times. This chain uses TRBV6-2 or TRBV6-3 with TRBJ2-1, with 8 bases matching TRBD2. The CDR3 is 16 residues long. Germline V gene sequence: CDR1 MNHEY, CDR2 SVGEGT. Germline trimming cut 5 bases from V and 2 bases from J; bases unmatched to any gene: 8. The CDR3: CASSPFGGGTYNEQFF. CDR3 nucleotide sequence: TGTGCCAGCAGTCCCTTCGGCGGGGGGACCTACAATGAGCAGTTCTTC.

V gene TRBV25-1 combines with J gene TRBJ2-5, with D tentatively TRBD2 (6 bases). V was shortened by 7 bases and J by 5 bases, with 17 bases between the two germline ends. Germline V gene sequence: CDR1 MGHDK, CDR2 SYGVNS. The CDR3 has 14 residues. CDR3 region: CASIGESGLETQYF. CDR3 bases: TGTGCCAGCATTGGGGAGAGCGGGTTGGAGACCCAGTACTTC. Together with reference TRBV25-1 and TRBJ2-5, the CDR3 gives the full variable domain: EADIYQTPRYLVIGTGKKITLECSQTMGHDKMYWYQQDPGMELHLIHYSYGVNSTEKGDLSSESTVSRIRTEHFPLTLESARPSHTSQYLCASIGESGLETQYFGPGTRLLVL.

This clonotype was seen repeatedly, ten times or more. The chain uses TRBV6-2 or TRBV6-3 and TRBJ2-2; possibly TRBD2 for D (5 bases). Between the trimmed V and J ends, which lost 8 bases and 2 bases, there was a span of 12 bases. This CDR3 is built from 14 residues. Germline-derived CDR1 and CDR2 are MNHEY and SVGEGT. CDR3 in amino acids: CASRGKGNTGELFF. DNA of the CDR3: TGTGCCAGCCGAGGGAAGGGAAACACCGGGGAGCTGTTTTTT.

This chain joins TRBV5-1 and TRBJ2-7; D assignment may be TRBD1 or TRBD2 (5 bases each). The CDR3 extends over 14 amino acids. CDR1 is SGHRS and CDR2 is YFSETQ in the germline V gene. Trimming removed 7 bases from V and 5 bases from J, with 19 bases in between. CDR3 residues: CASCSDSGTDEQYF. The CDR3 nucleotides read TGCGCCAGCTGTTCGGATTCAGGGACGGACGAGCAGTACTTC.

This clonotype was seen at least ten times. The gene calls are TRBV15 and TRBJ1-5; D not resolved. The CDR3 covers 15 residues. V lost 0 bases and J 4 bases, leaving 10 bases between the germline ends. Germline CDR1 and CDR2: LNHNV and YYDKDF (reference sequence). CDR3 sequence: CATSRDPGGNQPQHF. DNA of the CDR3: TGTGCCACCAGCAGAGACCCCGGAGGGAATCAGCCCCAGCATTTT.